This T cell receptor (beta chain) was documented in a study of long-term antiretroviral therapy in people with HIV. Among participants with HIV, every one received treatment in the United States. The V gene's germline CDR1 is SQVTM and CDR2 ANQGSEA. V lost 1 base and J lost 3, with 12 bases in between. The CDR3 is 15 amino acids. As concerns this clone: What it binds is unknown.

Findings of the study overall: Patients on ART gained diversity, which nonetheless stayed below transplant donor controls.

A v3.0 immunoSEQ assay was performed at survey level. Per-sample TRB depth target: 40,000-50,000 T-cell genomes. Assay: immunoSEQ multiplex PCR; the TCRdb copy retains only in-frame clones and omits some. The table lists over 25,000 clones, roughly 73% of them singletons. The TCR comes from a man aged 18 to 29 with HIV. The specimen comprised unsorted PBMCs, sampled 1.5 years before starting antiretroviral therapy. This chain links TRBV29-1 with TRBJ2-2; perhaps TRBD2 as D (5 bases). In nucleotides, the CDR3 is TGCAGCGTTGAAGCCCCTTTCGGGGACACCGGGGAGCTGTTTTTT. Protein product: CSVEAPFGDTGELFF.